This T cell receptor (beta chain) was identified in a study of shared clonotypes between healthy human individuals. Study findings and constraints: Owing to a small donor count, the genetic and exposure-history diversity represented was limited. Sampling included only blood; tissue repertoires likely differ.

Germline-derived CDR1 and CDR2 are SGHNT and YYREEE (reference sequence). V gave up 4 bases and J gave up 5 bases, with 12 bases separating them. CDR3 size: 13 residues. With respect to this clone: Antigen unknown.

Generated by immunoSEQ multiplex PCR, the TCRdb table keeps only in-frame clones and is missing some. The sample includes fewer than 550,000 clones, 60% to 80% of them seen just once. Genomic DNA for unsorted samples was obtained from around 97 million PBMCs. The TCR comes from a woman between 35 and 50 years old in good health. Some clones in this sample may be carry-over from other donors' samples. The rearrangement links TRBV5-4 to TRBJ1-1; D remains ambiguous. Sequencing was done on a sample of PBMCs. CDR3 region: CASSPDQATEAFF. CDR3 nucleotide sequence: TGTGCCAGCAGCCCGGATCAGGCTACTGAAGCTTTCTTT.